The 29 T cell receptor beta chains below come from one sample, sequenced in a study of T cell repertoires in cytomegalovirus infection (dated by TCRdb to the late 2010s). The run used an Illumina HiSeq 1500. Using fastp at Q25 and MiXCR, TCRdb reprocessed the public reads and kept productive beta chains. All rows with the same CDR3 protein become a single entry with the most common DNA and genes. The sample data list 350,000 to 550,000 distinct CDR3 sequences, and 31% of these were observed just once. The ten largest clonotypes hold approximately 14% of the sample. The sample was PBMCs. The receptor source for this set is a human donor in good health (CMV status not recorded). Some clones in this sample may be carry-over from other donors' samples.

This rearrangement joins TRBV5-4 to TRBJ2-5; 8 bases are shared with TRBD1. The germline V gene has CDR1 SGHNT and CDR2 YYREEE (reference sequence). This CDR3 is 15 amino acids long. J was trimmed by 3 bases and V by 3 bases; bases with no gene match: 7. Here the CDR3 DNA reads TGTGCCAGCAGCTCCGGACAGGGCAGGGAAGAGACCCAGTACTTC. Its translation: CASSSGQGREETQYF.

Concerning this clonotype: This may be a read error: a much more frequent sequence differs by one nucleotide. V and J are TRBV7-2 and TRBJ1-6; no clear D gene. In germline, CDR1 is SGHTA, CDR2 FQGNSA. Trimming removed 5 bases from V and 9 bases from J, with 17 bases in between. The CDR3 sequence is 15 residues long. The CDR3 coding sequence is TGTGCCAGCAGCACTTCCCTGGGGTTTCCTTCACCCCTCCACTTT. Translated: CASSTSLGFPSPLHF. The variable domain in full, with the rest retrieved from reference TRBV7-2 and TRBJ1-6, is GAGVSQSPSNKVTEKGKDVELRCDPISGHTALYWYRQSLGQGLEFLIYFQGNSAPDKSGLPSDRFSAERTGGSVSTLTIQRTQQEDSAVYLCASSTSLGFPSPLHFGNGTRLTVT.

The gene calls are TRBV6-5 and TRBJ2-5, with TRBD1 matching over 7 bases. CDR3 length: 17 amino acids. Germline CDR1 MNHEY, CDR2 SVGAGI. V lost 0 bases to trimming and J lost 1 base; unmatched junction nucleotides: 8. CDR3 protein: CASSYSGTVSGQETQYF. In DNA form, the CDR3 reads TGTGCCAGCAGTTACTCCGGGACAGTGTCGGGCCAAGAGACCCAGTACTTC.

With respect to this clonotype: Sequence at one end of the junction differs from germline and may be a read error. The chain uses TRBV15 and TRBJ2-7, with 9 bases that match TRBD1. Germline V CDR1 and CDR2: LNHNV, YYDKDF (reference sequence). The CDR3 has 17 residues. The DNA for the CDR3 is TGTGCCACCAGCAGTATTAGGACAGGGGACGTTCCCTACGAGCATTACTTC. Protein sequence: CATSSIRTGDVPYEHYF.

The rearrangement joins TRBV6-6 to TRBJ1-2; D is uncertain. Trimming stripped 4 bases from V and 4 bases from J, with 13 bases between. The germline V gene encodes CDR1 MNHNY and CDR2 SVGAGI (reference sequence). The CDR3 has 14 residues. The CDR3 loop reads CASSSDPSLYGYTF. Written as DNA, the CDR3 is TGTGCCAGCAGTTCCGACCCAAGTCTCTATGGCTACACCTTC.

This clonotype showed up just a few times. J is TRBJ2-3 and V is TRBV7-8; D is ambiguous. Between the trimmed V and J ends, which lost 5 bases and 0 bases, there was a span of 15 bases. CDR3 length equals 16 residues. The V gene's germline CDR1 is SGHVS and CDR2 FQNEAQ. The CDR3 DNA sequence: TGTGCCAGCAGCACCAGATTTCCCCTTAGCACAGATACGCAGTATTTT. Protein product: CASSTRFPLSTDTQYF.

This clonotype was detected ten times or more. The J gene is TRBJ1-5, the V gene TRBV4-1; 10 bases are shared with TRBD1. CDR1 and CDR2 from the germline V gene are MGHRA and YSYEKL. The ends lost 1 base at V and 2 bases at J; junction bases unmatched: 11. The CDR3 extends over 19 amino acids. CDR3 residues: CASSQVLPGQGSGNQPQHF. In DNA form, the CDR3 reads TGCGCCAGCAGCCAAGTTCTACCGGGACAGGGGAGCGGCAATCAGCCCCAGCATTTT.

The chain recombines TRBV12-3 or TRBV12-4 with TRBJ1-3, with unresolved D. The CDR3 contains 15 residues. V lost 7 bases and J 0 bases, leaving 13 bases between the germline ends. The CDR3 DNA sequence: TGTGCCAGCACTGAGTCGGATTACTCTGGAAACACCATATATTTT. Its translation is CASTESDYSGNTIYF.

This clonotype has just a few counts. The chain links TRBV19 to TRBJ2-2; D is unresolved. The CDR3 has 19 residues. Germline loops: CDR1 LNHDA, CDR2 SQIVND (reference sequence). The V and J ends lost 3 bases and 1 base respectively, with 21 bases between them. The CDR3: CASSMIGITPARNTGELFF. The DNA for the CDR3 is TGTGCCAGTAGTATGATAGGGATCACTCCTGCGCGGAACACCGGGGAGCTGTTTTTT.

This clonotype occurred once. The conserved phenylalanine or tryptophan is not found at the CDR3 terminus, so this likely reflects a read error. The chain uses TRBV7-8 and TRBJ1-1; a weak D match, TRBD1 (5 bases). CDR3 length equals 13 residues. V lost 1 base and J lost 11, with 14 bases in between. Germline CDR1 reads SGHVS; CDR2 reads FQNEAQ. The CDR3 spells CASSLGGGEDAFL. CDR3 DNA sequence: TGTGCCAGCAGCTTAGGAGGAGGGGAAGACGCTTTCTTG.

Only a few counts were recorded for this clonotype. The chain is built from TRBV10-2 and TRBJ1-1; D possibly corresponds to TRBD1 (6 bases). The V end lost 2 bases, the J end lost 10 bases, and 17 bases lay between the germline ends. Germline V lookup: CDR1 WSHSY, CDR2 SAAADI. The CDR3 has 14 amino acids. The CDR3 is CASSELPGASSAFF. CDR3 bases: TGCGCCAGCAGTGAGCTTCCAGGGGCTTCATCAGCTTTCTTT.

The rearrangement joins TRBV11-2 to TRBJ2-7; D possibly matches TRBD1 or TRBD2 (6 bases each). Trimming left V 0 bases short and J 4 bases short, with 22 bases between. CDR1 SGHAT and CDR2 FQNNGV come from the germline V gene. The CDR3 loop spans 18 amino acids. The CDR3, as DNA: TGTGCCAGCAGCTTAGAAAGGGCAGGGGACTTTAGTCCGTACGAGCAGTACTTC. This encodes CASSLERAGDFSPYEQYF.

This chain connects TRBV6-2 or TRBV6-3 to TRBJ2-7, with D possibly being TRBD1 (7 bases). The V and J ends lost 6 bases and 1 base respectively, with 16 bases between them. The CDR3 has 15 residues. Germline values: CDR1 MNHEY, CDR2 SVGEGT. The CDR3 spells CASSPDREASYEQYF. The CDR3 region has the DNA TGTGCCAGCAGCCCTGACAGGGAGGCTTCCTACGAGCAGTACTTC.

The V call is TRBV6-5, the J call TRBJ2-7; the D gene could be TRBD1 or TRBD2 (7 bases each). Germline V gene lookup returns CDR1 MNHEY and CDR2 SVGAGI. The ends were cut back, 2 bases at V and 4 bases at J, with 12 bases in the middle. The CDR3 runs 14 residues. CDR3 DNA sequence: TGTGCCAGCAGTTACGGGAGGGGGCCTTACGAGCAGTACTTC. Its protein product is CASSYGRGPYEQYF.

In its sample, this clonotype was seen a few times. The J gene is TRBJ2-3, the V gene TRBV27; 12 bases align to TRBD2. V lost 5 bases, J lost 4 bases, and 16 bases stayed unmatched. CDR1 MNHEY and CDR2 SMNVEV come from the germline V gene (reference sequence). The CDR3 is 19 amino acids. In DNA, the CDR3 is TGTGCCAGCAGTCAAAGTCGGTCTAGCGGGGGGGCCAAATCAGATACGCAGTATTTT. This encodes CASSQSRSSGGAKSDTQYF.

This chain joins TRBV28 and TRBJ1-1; D unresolved. The germline V gene encodes CDR1 MDHEN and CDR2 SYDVKM. This CDR3 has 12 amino acids. Trimming left V 7 bases short and J 2 bases short, with 8 bases between. CDR3 residues: CASTRPNTEAFF. The DNA for the CDR3 is TGTGCCAGCACCCGCCCAAACACTGAAGCTTTCTTT.

This clonotype was recorded at least ten times. The gene calls are TRBV27 and TRBJ1-2, with D possibly matching TRBD1 (6 bases). Trimming cost V 4 bases and J 0 bases, with 9 bases left between them. This CDR3 comprises 14 residues. CDR1 is MNHEY, CDR2 SMNVEV, per germline (reference sequence). The CDR3 DNA is TGTGCCAGCAGTTCGACAGGTTCTAACTATGGCTACACCTTC. The encoded protein is CASSSTGSNYGYTF.

This clonotype was observed a few times. CDR3 sequence reads: CASSFTFNYGYTF. Written as DNA, the CDR3 is TGTGCCAGCAGTTTCACATTTAACTATGGCTACACCTTC. V is TRBV28 and J is TRBJ1-2; D unresolved. Trimming shortened V by 3 bases and J by 1 base, and 6 bases separated the two germline ends. Germline assignment: CDR1 MDHEN and CDR2 SYDVKM. There are 13 residues in the CDR3.

The chain employs TRBV6-2 or TRBV6-3 and TRBJ2-7, with a weak D call TRBD1 (6 bases). Between the trimmed V and J ends, which lost 11 bases and 9 bases, there was a span of 26 bases. CDR1 and CDR2 (germline): MNHEY, SVGEGT. The CDR3 is 14 amino acids. CDR3 amino acids: CASRVTGHLLGQYF. CDR3 DNA: TGTGCCTCGAGGGTAACGGGACACCTTTTAGGGCAGTACTTC.

The chain carries TRBV19 and TRBJ1-1; D is perhaps TRBD1 (6 bases). Trimming shortened V by 5 bases and J by 0 bases, and 13 bases separated the two germline ends. The CDR3 is 15 residues long. Germline CDR1 LNHDA, CDR2 SQIVND (reference sequence). Here the CDR3 DNA reads TGTGCCAGTAGTGCGGGACACCTCATGAACACTGAAGCTTTCTTT. Its translation is CASSAGHLMNTEAFF.

The gene calls are TRBV7-2 and TRBJ2-2; 9 positions match TRBD1. CDR1 is SGHTA, CDR2 FQGNSA, per germline. This CDR3 is built from 16 residues. V shed 4 bases and J 4 bases; nucleotides not matched to a gene: 7. CDR3 sequence (DNA): TGTGCCAGCAGCTCCGGGACAGGGTGGGGCACCGGGGAGCTGTTTTTT. This encodes CASSSGTGWGTGELFF.

The chain couples TRBV2 to TRBJ1-1, with D unresolved. This CDR3 region has 14 residues. V gave up 3 bases and J gave up 3 bases, with 11 bases separating them. Germline V gene data show CDR1 as SNHLY and CDR2 as FYNNEI. The CDR3 sequence is CASSEGRIDTEAFF. The CDR3 bases are TGTGCCAGCAGTGAGGGCAGGATCGACACTGAAGCTTTCTTT.

This clonotype came up a few times. The chain links TRBV5-1 to TRBJ2-2; D may correspond to TRBD1 or TRBD2 (6 bases each). Trimming took off 3 bases at V and 6 bases at J, with 21 bases between the two ends. The germline gives CDR1 SGHRS, CDR2 YFSETQ. The CDR3 loop spans 17 amino acids. The CDR3 sequence: CASSSEQGTRTSGELFF. As DNA, the CDR3 is TGCGCCAGCAGCTCAGAGCAGGGGACTCGAACCTCCGGGGAGCTGTTTTTT.

This clonotype was seen repeatedly, ten times or more. Written as DNA, the CDR3 is TGTGCCAGCAGTTTTGGCGCCGGACAGGCCTTTGAGACCCAGTACTTC. Translation gives CASSFGAGQAFETQYF. V gene TRBV12-3 or TRBV12-4 combines with J gene TRBJ2-5; 7 bases line up with TRBD1. The CDR3 is 16 residues long. The V segment lost 3 bases and the J segment 5 bases; nucleotides outside the gene matches: 12.

In this sample, this clonotype turned up a few times. This chain uses TRBV5-6 with TRBJ1-5, with 12 positions matching TRBD1. The V gene end was trimmed by 4 bases and the J gene end by 0 bases; junction bases not matched to a gene: 8. The CDR3 runs 18 residues. Germline CDR1 SGHDT, CDR2 YYEEEE. This CDR3 reads CASSRPGQGAGSNQPQHF. The CDR3 DNA sequence: TGTGCCAGCAGCCGACCGGGACAGGGGGCTGGTAGCAATCAGCCCCAGCATTTT.

With respect to this clonotype: At one of its ends the junction is not consistent with the germline gene, which may arise from a read error. This chain links TRBV15 with TRBJ2-2; D could derive from TRBD1 or TRBD2 (5 bases each). This CDR3 is built from 13 residues. Germline loops: CDR1 LNHNV, CDR2 YYDKDF (reference sequence). The CDR3 loop reads CATSPDRDGEMFF. For the CDR3, the DNA is TGTGCCACCAGCCCCGACAGAGACGGGGAGATGTTTTTT.

This clonotype was counted only a few times. This rearrangement joins TRBV28 to TRBJ2-1, with D unresolved. This CDR3 comprises 15 residues. V was shortened by 8 bases and J by 0 bases, with 14 bases between the two germline ends. CDR1 is MDHEN, CDR2 SYDVKM, per germline. CDR3 DNA sequence: TGTGCCAGCTCCCAGACACTTTACTCCTACAATGAGCAGTTCTTC. It yields the protein CASSQTLYSYNEQFF. The full variable domain, in which reference TRBV28 and TRBJ2-1 provide the parts outside the CDR3, is DVKVTQSSRYLVKRTGEKVFLECVQDMDHENMFWYRQDPGLGLRLIYFSYDVKMKEKGDIPEGYSVSREKKERFSLILESASTNQTSMYLCASSQTLYSYNEQFFGPGTRLTVL.

This clonotype was detected a few times. V and J are TRBV7-6 and TRBJ2-1; 7 nucleotides match TRBD2. With 1 base clipped from V and 3 bases from J, the junction kept 3 bases outside the gene matches. Germline CDR1 reads SGHVS; CDR2 reads FNYEAQ. CDR3 length: 15 amino acids. CDR3 bases: TGTGCCAGCAGCTTAGTTCTAGCGGACTACAATGAGCAGTTCTTC. Translation gives CASSLVLADYNEQFF.

This rearrangement joins TRBV6-5 to TRBJ2-7; 9 nucleotides agree with TRBD2. This CDR3 is built from 17 residues. The V gene's germline CDR1 is MNHEY and CDR2 SVGAGI. Trimming cost V 0 bases and J 5 bases; bases outside gene matches: 11. CDR3 loop: CASSYSIGAGGPHEQYF. The CDR3 DNA reads as TGTGCCAGCAGTTACTCGATCGGGGCGGGGGGGCCCCACGAGCAGTACTTC.